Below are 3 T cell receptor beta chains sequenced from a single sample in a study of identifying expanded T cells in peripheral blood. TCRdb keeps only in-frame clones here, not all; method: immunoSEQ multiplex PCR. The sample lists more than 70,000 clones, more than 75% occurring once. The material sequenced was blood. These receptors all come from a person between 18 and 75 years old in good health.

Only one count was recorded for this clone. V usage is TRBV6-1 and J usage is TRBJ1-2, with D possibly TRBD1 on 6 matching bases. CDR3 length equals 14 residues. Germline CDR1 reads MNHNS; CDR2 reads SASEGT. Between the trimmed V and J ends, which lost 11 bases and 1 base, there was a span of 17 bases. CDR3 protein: CAGSREGHNYGYTF. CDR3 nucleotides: TGTGCCGGCTCTAGGGAGGGACATAACTATGGCTACACCTTC.

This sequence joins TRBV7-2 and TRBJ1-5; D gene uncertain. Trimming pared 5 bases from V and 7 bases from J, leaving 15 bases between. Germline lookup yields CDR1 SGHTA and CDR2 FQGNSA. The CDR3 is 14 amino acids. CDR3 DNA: TGTGCCAGCAGCCTTACGGGCTTCGGGCAGCCCCAGCATTTT. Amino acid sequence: CASSLTGFGQPQHF. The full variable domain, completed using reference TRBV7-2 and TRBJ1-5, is GAGVSQSPSNKVTEKGKDVELRCDPISGHTALYWYRQSLGQGLEFLIYFQGNSAPDKSGLPSDRFSAERTGGSVSTLTIQRTQQEDSAVYLCASSLTGFGQPQHFGDGTRLSIL.

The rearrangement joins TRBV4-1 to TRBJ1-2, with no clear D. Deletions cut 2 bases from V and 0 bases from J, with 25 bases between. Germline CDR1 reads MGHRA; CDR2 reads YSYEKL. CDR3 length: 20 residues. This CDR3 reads CASSQIAYGVTGETNYGYTF. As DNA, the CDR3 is TGCGCCAGCAGCCAAATCGCTTACGGTGTTACCGGGGAAACTAACTATGGCTACACCTTC.